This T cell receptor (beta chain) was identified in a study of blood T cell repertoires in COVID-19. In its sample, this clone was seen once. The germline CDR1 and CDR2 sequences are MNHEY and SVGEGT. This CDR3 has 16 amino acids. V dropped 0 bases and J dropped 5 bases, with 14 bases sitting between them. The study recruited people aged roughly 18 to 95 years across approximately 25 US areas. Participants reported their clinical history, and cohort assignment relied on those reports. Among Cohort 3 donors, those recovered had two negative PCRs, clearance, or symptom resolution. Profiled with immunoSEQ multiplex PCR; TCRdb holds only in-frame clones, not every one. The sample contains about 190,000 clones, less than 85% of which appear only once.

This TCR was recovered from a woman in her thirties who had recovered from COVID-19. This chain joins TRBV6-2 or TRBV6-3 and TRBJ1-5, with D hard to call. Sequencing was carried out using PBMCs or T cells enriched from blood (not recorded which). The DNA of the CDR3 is TGTGCCAGCAGTTACTCGACGGGTTTGAACGATCAGCCCCAGCATTTT. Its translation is CASSYSTGLNDQPQHF.